The 16 T cell receptor beta chains listed next were all sequenced from one sample in a study of T cell responses to AZD1222 COVID-19 vaccine. Using immunoSEQ multiplex PCR, the repertoire was profiled, and TCRdb retains in-frame clones only, with some absent. The sample consists of 40,000 to 45,000 clones, 80% of them appearing once. This material consisted of peripheral blood, taken 28 days after the second dose of the MenACWY control vaccine. The source of these receptors is an adult who received the MenACWY meningococcal vaccine as a control.

V usage is TRBV7-9 and J usage is TRBJ2-4, with D possibly TRBD2 on 6 matching bases. Germline-derived CDR1 and CDR2 are SEHNR and FQNEAQ (reference sequence). The CDR3 has 16 amino acids. The ends were cut back, 1 base at V and 0 bases at J, with 10 bases in the middle. The CDR3 here is CASSLGGVIAKNIQYF. In DNA form, the CDR3 reads TGTGCCAGCAGCTTAGGGGGGGTAATAGCCAAAAACATTCAGTACTTC.

This clone was detected a few times. This chain links TRBV27 with TRBJ2-7, with D possibly matching TRBD1 (6 bases). The V end lost 6 bases, the J end lost 7 bases, and 13 bases lay between the germline ends. The CDR3 is made up of 12 amino acids. Germline V lookup: CDR1 MNHEY, CDR2 SMNVEV (reference sequence). This CDR3 reads CASSNRAREQYF. DNA of the CDR3: TGTGCCAGCAGCAACAGGGCCAGGGAGCAGTACTTC.

The J gene is TRBJ1-1, the V gene TRBV6-2 or TRBV6-3; D unclear. V was shortened by 5 bases and J by 1 base, with 11 bases between the two germline ends. This CDR3 is 14 amino acids long. Germline lookup yields CDR1 MNHEY and CDR2 SVGEGT. As DNA, the CDR3 is TGTGCCAGCAGTCTACGGAGAGGGAACACTGAAGCTTTCTTT. This translates into CASSLRRGNTEAFF.

The chain links TRBV13 to TRBJ2-7; 15 bases match TRBD2. Germline V gene data show CDR1 as PRHDT and CDR2 as FYEKMQ (reference sequence). The length of the CDR3 is 18 residues. V gave up 3 bases and J gave up 4 bases; unmatched junction bases: 10. In DNA form, the CDR3 reads TGTGCCAGCAGCTTGCCCTCGGGACTAGCGGGAGGTAGGTACGAGCAGTACTTC. Encoded protein: CASSLPSGLAGGRYEQYF.

This clone occurred once. The chain joins TRBV29-1 to TRBJ2-2; 9 bases are a match to TRBD2. Germline V gene data show CDR1 as SQVTM and CDR2 as ANQGSEA. This CDR3 spans 16 amino acids. Trimming took 4 bases from V and 2 from J; bases not matched to a gene: 8. The CDR3 nucleotides read TGCAGCGTTGGACTCGCGGGGGGGGTTAACACCGGGGAGCTGTTTTTT. Translation gives CSVGLAGGVNTGELFF.

This sequence joins TRBV28 and TRBJ1-4; 9 positions match TRBD1. J was trimmed by 0 bases and V by 5 bases; bases with no gene match: 7. The CDR3 contains 17 residues. Germline assignment: CDR1 MDHEN and CDR2 SYDVKM. CDR3 sequence: CASSGQGTPSTNEKLFF. In DNA form, the CDR3 reads TGTGCCAGCAGTGGACAGGGGACCCCTTCAACTAATGAAAAACTGTTTTTT.

The chain joins TRBV14 to TRBJ2-1, with no clear D. The V end lost 0 bases, the J end lost 8 bases, and 20 bases lay between the germline ends. CDR1 SGHDN and CDR2 FVKESK come from the germline V gene. This CDR3 is built from 17 residues. CDR3 coding DNA: TGTGCCAGCAGCCAAGACCTCAGGCGCCTGGGGTTAGATGAGCAGTTCTTC. This encodes CASSQDLRRLGLDEQFF.

The table lists this clone with a few counts. The CDR3 loop is CASSQEVTGNSPLHF. Written as DNA, the CDR3 is TGTGCCAGCAGCCAAGAGGTGACAGGAAATTCACCCCTCCACTTT. The gene calls are TRBV3-1 (or the pseudogene TRBV3-2) and TRBJ1-6, with D possibly TRBD1 on 6 matching bases. The CDR3 has 15 residues. V was pared by 0 bases and J by 7 bases, with 10 bases between. Germline V gene sequence: CDR1 LGHDT, CDR2 YNNKEL (reference sequence).

In DNA, the CDR3 is TGCAGTGCCAGCAGCGCCTACGAGCAGTACTTC. It yields the protein CSASSAYEQYF. The chain employs TRBV20-1 and TRBJ2-7; D is undetermined. The germline V gene encodes CDR1 DFQATT and CDR2 SNEGSKA (reference sequence). The CDR3 contains 11 residues. Trimming left V 6 bases short and J 2 bases short, with 8 bases between.

The chain combines TRBV7-9 with TRBJ1-2, with D hard to call. Looked up from germline, CDR1 is SEHNR and CDR2 is FQNEAQ (reference sequence). The CDR3 extends over 15 amino acids. Trimming took 1 base from V and 4 from J, leaving 13 bases between them. CDR3 sequence reads: CASSLVTAAGYGYTF. CDR3 DNA: TGTGCCAGCAGCTTAGTCACGGCTGCCGGCTATGGCTACACCTTC.

Details on this clone: The sample contains more than one DNA sequence encoding this CDR3. The rearrangement joins TRBV12-3 or TRBV12-4 to TRBJ2-5; D unclear. Trimming removed 1 base from V and 5 bases from J, with 2 bases in between. CDR3 length equals 11 residues. CDR3 protein: CASSLGETQYF. DNA for the CDR3: TGTGCCAGCAGTTTAGGGGAGACCCAGTACTTC.

This chain uses TRBV6-1 with TRBJ2-7; TRBD2 aligns across 8 bases. With V trimmed by 5 bases and J by 0 bases, 6 bases remained unmatched. Germline CDR1 reads MNHNS; CDR2 reads SASEGT. The CDR3 is made up of 15 amino acids. CDR3 sequence reads: CASSFSGDSSYEQYV. The CDR3 DNA reads TGTGCCAGCAGTTTTAGCGGGGATAGCTCCTACGAGCAGTACGTC.

This chain uses TRBV4-2 with TRBJ2-3; 7 nucleotides align to TRBD1. From germline, CDR1 is LGHNA and CDR2 YNFKEQ. Losses at the gene ends were 3 bases for V and 3 bases for J; bases not matched to a gene: 6. This CDR3 contains 15 residues. The CDR3 sequence is CASSHDQQGTDTQYF. CDR3 nucleotides: TGTGCCAGCAGCCACGACCAACAGGGGACAGATACGCAGTATTTT.

This rearrangement joins TRBV10-2 to TRBJ1-5; D gene unclear. The germline CDR1 and CDR2 sequences are WSHSY and SAAADI. Trimming took off 7 bases at V and 2 bases at J, with 9 bases between the two ends. The CDR3 covers 13 residues. The CDR3 protein is CASKGRGNQPQHF. CDR3 bases: TGCGCCAGCAAGGGTCGCGGCAATCAGCCCCAGCATTTT.

V usage is TRBV4-2 and J usage is TRBJ2-3, with D perhaps matching TRBD2 (5 bases). V was pared by 0 bases and J by 9 bases, with 13 bases between. CDR1 and CDR2 (germline): LGHNA, YNFKEQ. The length of the CDR3 is 14 residues. The CDR3 is CASSQDQEVGTQYF. The CDR3 coding sequence is TGTGCCAGCAGCCAAGATCAGGAGGTAGGCACGCAGTATTTT.

This clone was observed once. The rearrangement uses TRBV6-1 and TRBJ2-1; the D gene is possibly TRBD1 (5 bases). Germline V lookup: CDR1 MNHNS, CDR2 SASEGT. The CDR3 length is 14 residues. The V end lost 1 base, the J end lost 14 bases, and 18 bases lay between the germline ends. CDR3 coding DNA: TGTGCCAGCAGTGAAGGGGCAGGGAATGTGGGCAAGTTCTTC. Amino acids: CASSEGAGNVGKFF.